This T cell receptor beta chain was sequenced for a study of glioma-infiltrating T cells. Study outcomes and limitations: Gliomas, especially low-grade, showed above-expected tissue-blood divergence; non-neoplastic patients showed below.

The iRepertoire nested amplicon-rescue multiplex PCR amplified TCR alpha and beta CDR3s from RNA. Tissue mRNA or PBMC total RNA, roughly 85-450 ng, went into one-step reverse transcription and amplification. TCRdb reanalysed the multiplex PCR reads using MiXCR and keeps one entry per CDR3 protein. Here the sample spans about 200,000 distinct CDR3 sequences, roughly a third being singletons. On this clonotype itself: Its target is unknown.

The sequence was obtained from a human donor with low-grade glioma or glioblastoma, undergoing nonglioma brain surgery, or in good health (not recorded which). The sequencing sample was made of glioma tissue, nonneoplastic brain tissue, or PBMCs (not recorded which).

For the CDR3, the DNA is TGTGCCAGCAGCTCCCAAGACTACAATGAGCAGTTCTTC. Protein: CASSSQDYNEQFF. The chain is built from TRBV7-2 and TRBJ2-1; D unresolved. Germline V CDR1 and CDR2: SGHTA, FQGNSA. Trimming took off 4 bases at V and 3 bases at J, with 7 bases between the two ends. The CDR3 runs 13 residues. The whole variable domain, remainder taken from reference TRBV7-2 and TRBJ2-1, is GAGVSQSPSNKVTEKGKDVELRCDPISGHTALYWYRQSLGQGLEFLIYFQGNSAPDKSGLPSDRFSAERTGGSVSTLTIQRTQQEDSAVYLCASSSQDYNEQFFGPGTRLTVL.